A single sample is the source of the 17 T cell receptor beta chains below, sequenced in a study of shared clonotypes between healthy human individuals. Assay used: immunoSEQ multiplex PCR; TCRdb lists only in-frame clones, some missing. The sample contains about 1.1 million clones, around three quarters of which appear only once. Sequenced sample: memory CD4+ T cells from PBMCs. Subset defined: CD45RA-negative fraction. Receptors originate from a man aged 18 to 29 in good health. Some clones in this sample may be carry-over from other donors' samples.

V usage is TRBV7-2 and J usage is TRBJ2-7; 10 bases line up with TRBD2. The CDR3 runs 15 residues. V shed 4 bases, J shed 2 bases, and the junction held 5 bases outside the gene matches. Germline V lookup: CDR1 SGHTA, CDR2 FQGNSA. CDR3 DNA: TGTGCCAGCAGCTACACTAGCGGGACCCCCTACGAGCAGTACTTC. This gives the protein CASSYTSGTPYEQYF.

Written as DNA, the CDR3 is TGTGCCAGCAGCTCCGGGACAGCCCAAGAGACCCAGTACTTC. Encoded protein: CASSSGTAQETQYF. The rearrangement joins TRBV7-8 to TRBJ2-5, with TRBD1 identical over 7 bases. The CDR3 extends over 14 amino acids. J was trimmed by 1 base and V by 4 bases; bases with no gene match: 3. Germline V gene data show CDR1 as SGHVS and CDR2 as FQNEAQ.

J is TRBJ2-7 and V is TRBV28; D may be TRBD1 or TRBD2 (5 bases each). The germline V gene has CDR1 MDHEN and CDR2 SYDVKM. CDR3 length: 13 residues. Trimming shortened V by 8 bases and J by 2 bases, and 13 bases separated the two germline ends. CDR3 protein: CASLGTYTYEQYF. For the CDR3, the DNA is TGTGCCAGCCTCGGGACCTACACCTACGAGCAGTACTTC.

This chain uses TRBV6-1 with TRBJ2-3; 11 positions agree with TRBD2. V shed 6 bases, J shed 6 bases, and the junction held 8 bases outside the gene matches. The CDR3 runs 15 residues. The germline V gene encodes CDR1 MNHNS and CDR2 SASEGT. As DNA, the CDR3 is TGTGCCAGCAGCATGGGACTAGCGGTGCGGGATACGCAGTATTTT. Translated: CASSMGLAVRDTQYF.

V usage is TRBV7-3 and J usage is TRBJ2-7, with TRBD2 matching over 7 bases. The trim removed 1 base at V and 0 bases at J, leaving 6 bases unmatched. Germline CDR1 and CDR2: SGHTA and FQGTGA. The CDR3 loop spans 16 amino acids. The CDR3 DNA is TGTGCCAGCAGCTTAATGGGCGGGAGTAGCTCCTACGAGCAGTACTTC. Translation gives CASSLMGGSSSYEQYF.

About this clone itself: Different DNA sequences within this sample yield the same CDR3. The rearrangement links TRBV28 to TRBJ2-7; perhaps TRBD2 as D (5 bases). V lost 5 bases and J lost 3, with 14 bases in between. The CDR3 runs to 14 residues. Germline CDR1 and CDR2: MDHEN and SYDVKM. CDR3 in amino acids: CASSPPGGSYEQYF. The CDR3, as DNA: TGTGCCAGCAGTCCACCCGGAGGCAGCTACGAGCAGTACTTC. The complete variable domain, with remaining parts taken from reference TRBV28 and TRBJ2-7, reads DVKVTQSSRYLVKRTGEKVFLECVQDMDHENMFWYRQDPGLGLRLIYFSYDVKMKEKGDIPEGYSVSREKKERFSLILESASTNQTSMYLCASSPPGGSYEQYFGPGTRLTVT.

V usage is TRBV30 and J usage is TRBJ2-4; possibly TRBD2 for D (5 bases). This CDR3 is built from 13 residues. The germline CDR1 and CDR2 sequences are GTSNPN and SVGIG (reference sequence). V was pared by 2 bases and J by 5 bases, with 10 bases between. The CDR3 loop is CAWSPGSQNIQYF. The CDR3 DNA reads TGTGCCTGGAGTCCGGGGTCACAAAACATTCAGTACTTC.

The table lists this clone with a count of one. The gene calls are TRBV11-3 and TRBJ2-3, with 8 positions matching TRBD2. The CDR3 totals 15 residues. Trimming at V came to 4 bases and at J to 4 bases, leaving 7 bases not matched to a gene. The germline V gene has CDR1 SGHNT and CDR2 YENEEA. In DNA form, the CDR3 reads TGTGCCAGCAGCTACGGGACTAGGGGGTCAGATACGCAGTATTTT. It specifies CASSYGTRGSDTQYF. Complete variable domain (other parts from reference TRBV11-3 and TRBJ2-3): EAGVVQSPRYKIIEKKQPVAFWCNPISGHNTLYWYLQNLGQGPELLIRYENEEAVDDSQLPKDRFSAERLKGVDSTLKIQPAELGDSAVYLCASSYGTRGSDTQYFGPGTRLTVL.

A word on this clone: This sample also contains other DNA sequences that code for the same CDR3. This chain links TRBV5-5 with TRBJ1-4; D unresolved. Looked up from germline, CDR1 is SGHKS and CDR2 is YYEKEE (reference sequence). Trimming pared 2 bases from V and 2 bases from J, leaving 7 bases between. The CDR3 length is 14 residues. CDR3 DNA sequence: TGTGCCAGCAGCTTTGGCCGGACTAATGAAAAACTGTTTTTT. Protein: CASSFGRTNEKLFF.

The chain carries TRBV30 and TRBJ2-7; TRBD2 matches at 8 bases. Germline values: CDR1 GTSNPN, CDR2 SVGIG (reference sequence). The CDR3 is 15 amino acids. V was clipped by 4 bases and J by 3 bases; unmatched bases: 11. The CDR3 DNA is TGTGCCTGGACTTTCGGTAGCGGGATCAGCTACGAGCAGTACTTC. This gives the protein CAWTFGSGISYEQYF.

The rearrangement joins TRBV5-6 to TRBJ2-7; the D is unclear. CDR3 length: 15 amino acids. The V gene lost 4 bases and the J gene lost 1 base, with 15 bases spanning the gap. Germline CDR1 reads SGHDT; CDR2 reads YYEEEE. CDR3: CASSPDTGSSYEQYF. The CDR3 DNA reads as TGTGCCAGCAGCCCAGACACCGGATCGTCCTACGAGCAGTACTTC.

This chain connects TRBV19 to TRBJ1-5; D is possibly TRBD1 (5 bases). V lost 2 bases and J 2 bases, leaving 16 bases between the germline ends. The CDR3 is made up of 17 amino acids. The germline CDR1 and CDR2 sequences are LNHDA and SQIVND (reference sequence). The CDR3 spells CASSIWGVGGRNQPQHF. In nucleotides, the CDR3 is TGTGCCAGTAGTATATGGGGGGTAGGAGGACGCAATCAGCCCCAGCATTTT.

V usage is TRBV5-1 and J usage is TRBJ2-1; 14 bases fit TRBD2. Germline CDR1 and CDR2: SGHRS and YFSETQ. V shed 1 base and J 9 bases; nucleotides not matched to a gene: 9. The CDR3 has 17 amino acids. CDR3 loop: CASSLNPTSGRALEQFF. DNA for the CDR3: TGCGCCAGCAGCTTGAACCCGACTAGCGGGAGGGCCCTTGAGCAGTTCTTC.

At least ten counts were recorded for this clone. The chain employs TRBV5-5 and TRBJ2-1; 7 positions agree with TRBD2. This CDR3 spans 13 amino acids. V lost 4 bases and J lost 4; bases outside the gene matches: 2. Germline CDR1 SGHKS, CDR2 YYEKEE (reference sequence). The CDR3 spells CASSPGGYNEQFF. CDR3 nucleotides: TGTGCCAGCAGCCCCGGGGGGTACAATGAGCAGTTCTTC.

The V call is TRBV11-3, the J call TRBJ2-3, with 7 bases fitting TRBD2. Trimming cost V 2 bases and J 10 bases; bases outside gene matches: 15. The CDR3 is made up of 16 amino acids. CDR1 SGHNT and CDR2 YENEEA come from the germline V gene. CDR3 in DNA: TGTGCCAGCAGCTTAATCGGTTCGGGGGGTAATAACGCGCAGTATTTT. It yields the protein CASSLIGSGGNNAQYF.

This clone was seen ten or more times. J is TRBJ2-1 and V is TRBV6-1; D is possibly TRBD1 or TRBD2 (5 bases each). Trimming shortened V by 6 bases and J by 12 bases, and 12 bases separated the two germline ends. Germline CDR1 MNHNS, CDR2 SASEGT. The CDR3 totals 11 residues. CDR3 amino acids: CASSRGDLQFF. The CDR3 bases are TGTGCCAGCAGCAGAGGGGACCTGCAGTTCTTC.

This sequence joins TRBV25-1 and TRBJ1-4; TRBD1 matches at 7 bases. J was trimmed by 2 bases and V by 6 bases; bases with no gene match: 6. CDR1 MGHDK and CDR2 SYGVNS come from the germline V gene. This CDR3 contains 15 residues. The CDR3 DNA is TGTGCCAGCAGGGCACCAGGGGGGACTAATGAAAAACTGTTTTTT. Translation gives CASRAPGGTNEKLFF. The full variable domain, in which reference TRBV25-1 and TRBJ1-4 provide the parts outside the CDR3, is EADIYQTPRYLVIGTGKKITLECSQTMGHDKMYWYQQDPGMELHLIHYSYGVNSTEKGDLSSESTVSRIRTEHFPLTLESARPSHTSQYLCASRAPGGTNEKLFFGSGTQLSVL.